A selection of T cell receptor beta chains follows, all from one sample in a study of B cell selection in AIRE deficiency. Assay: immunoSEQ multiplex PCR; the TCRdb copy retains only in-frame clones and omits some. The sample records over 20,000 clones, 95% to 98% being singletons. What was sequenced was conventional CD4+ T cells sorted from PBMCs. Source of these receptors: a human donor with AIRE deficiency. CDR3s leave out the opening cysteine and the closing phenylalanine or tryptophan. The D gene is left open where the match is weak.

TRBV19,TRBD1,ASSMGQGAYEQY
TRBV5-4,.,ASSFIAVSSYEQY
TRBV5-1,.,ASSRFEAGTNIQY
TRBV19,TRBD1,ASRTYRGGTEAF
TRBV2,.,ASSLRINYGYT
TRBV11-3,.,ASSLQSLDEQY
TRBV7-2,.,ASSFSAPRSGQETQY
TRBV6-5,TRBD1,ASSYRQGNFYGYT
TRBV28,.,ASSTLGLASYNEQF
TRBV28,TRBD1,ASRPITGTGAYEQY
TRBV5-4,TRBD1,ASSFFQGAEEKLF
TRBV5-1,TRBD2,ASSRARSGRAYNEQF
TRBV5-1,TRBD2,ASSGAGGPIRDTQY
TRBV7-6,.,ASSFRPKETQY
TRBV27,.,ASSKKRSPNSNQPQH
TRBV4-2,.,ASSLTENTEAF
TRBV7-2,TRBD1,ASRQGVSYEQY
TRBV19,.,ASSIAAAAEAF
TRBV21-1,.,ASSKTPGVGQPQH
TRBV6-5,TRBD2,ASSLLAGGSGELF
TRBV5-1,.,ASSLDRHTDTQY
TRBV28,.,ASSPAGGLANYGYT
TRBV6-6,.,AGGLPGGNQPQH
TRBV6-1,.,ASSGFANQAEAF
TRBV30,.,AWNNQGGEQF
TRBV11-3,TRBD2,ASSRTSLEQF
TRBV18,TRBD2,ASSPNLGLASTDTQY
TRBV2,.,ASSEAANEQF
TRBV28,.,ASSADSICYT
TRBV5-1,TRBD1,ASSMGQGSTDTQY
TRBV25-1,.,ASRETGHLNTEAF
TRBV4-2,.,ASSQGASDYGNTIY
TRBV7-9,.,ASSGRRETQY
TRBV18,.,ASSPLFGGETQY
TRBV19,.,ASSMTGGRNQPQH
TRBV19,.,ASSIQGMGEKLF
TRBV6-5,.,ASRAGGRSYGTIY
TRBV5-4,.,ASSLSPSYEQY
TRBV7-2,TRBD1,ASSLVRDSNYGYT
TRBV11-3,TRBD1,ASSLGFLTGYEQY
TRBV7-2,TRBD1,ASSGDRGRGEQY
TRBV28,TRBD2,ASSYPSGRALETQY
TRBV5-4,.,ASSRAGVDNEQF
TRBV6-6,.,ASRQGLGNTIY